A selection of T cell receptor beta chains follows, all from one sample in a study of early T cells in non-severe SARS-CoV-2 infection. TCRdb reanalysed the 5' RACE reads using MiXCR and keeps one entry per CDR3 protein. The sample shows about 100,000 distinct CDR3 sequences, 11% of them seen only once. Sequenced material: whole blood. These receptors were collected from an adult who was a healthcare worker with PCR-confirmed SARS-CoV-2 infection or an uninfected control (not recorded which). The CDR3 runs from the conserved cysteine through the conserved F or W. The D gene is left open where the match is weak. Size tells how often a clone was seen (once, few, many) or the class of an expanded clone, and some rows leave it out.

abundance: .; j_gene: TRBJ1-1; d_gene: .; v_gene: TRBV12-3/TRBV12-4; CDR3nt: TGTGCCAGCAGTCGAGATCGAATTGGTGCTGAAGCTTTCTTT; CDR3aa: CASSRDRIGAEAFF
abundance: .; j_gene: TRBJ2-1; d_gene: TRBD2; v_gene: TRBV4-1; CDR3nt: TGCGCCAGCAGCCAACCTGTAGCGGGAAGCTCCTACAATGAGCAGTTCTTC; CDR3aa: CASSQPVAGSSYNEQFF
abundance: .; j_gene: TRBJ2-1; d_gene: TRBD2; v_gene: TRBV9; CDR3nt: TGTGCCAGCAGCGTAAGCGGGAGGGGAGAGCAGTTCTTC; CDR3aa: CASSVSGRGEQFF
abundance: many; j_gene: TRBJ1-6; d_gene: .; v_gene: TRBV18; CDR3nt: TGTGCCAGCTCGAACGCCCAGGGTTGGTCACCCCTCCACTTT; CDR3aa: CASSNAQGWSPLHF
abundance: few; j_gene: TRBJ1-5; d_gene: TRBD1; v_gene: TRBV27; CDR3nt: TGTGCCAGCAGTTTCAGGGGGCAACAGCCCCAGCATTTT; CDR3aa: CASSFRGQQPQHF
abundance: .; j_gene: TRBJ2-7; d_gene: .; v_gene: TRBV7-2; CDR3nt: TGTGCCAGCAGCACGAGACTAGACTCCCACGAGCAGTACTTC; CDR3aa: CASSTRLDSHEQYF
abundance: many; j_gene: TRBJ2-2; d_gene: .; v_gene: TRBV12-3/TRBV12-4; CDR3nt: TGTGCCAGCAGTTCCACGGCCGGCGGGGAGCTGTTTTTT; CDR3aa: CASSSTAGGELFF
abundance: .; j_gene: TRBJ2-2; d_gene: TRBD1; v_gene: TRBV10-1; CDR3nt: TGCGCCAGCAGTTCCGGACAGGTCACCGGGGAGCTGTTTTTT; CDR3aa: CASSSGQVTGELFF
abundance: many; j_gene: TRBJ1-1; d_gene: .; v_gene: TRBV12-3/TRBV12-4; CDR3nt: TGTGCCAGCAGTCCCCCTAGATCCCGTGCTTTCTTT; CDR3aa: CASSPPRSRAFF
abundance: .; j_gene: TRBJ2-7; d_gene: TRBD1; v_gene: TRBV5-1; CDR3nt: TGCGCCAGCAGCCGGAACGGGGACAGGTCCTACGAGCAGTACTTC; CDR3aa: CASSRNGDRSYEQYF
abundance: .; j_gene: TRBJ2-3; d_gene: .; v_gene: TRBV7-7; CDR3nt: TGTGCCAGCAGCTTAAGTGCCCTAGATGGGGATACGCAGTATTTT; CDR3aa: CASSLSALDGDTQYF
abundance: few; j_gene: TRBJ1-1; d_gene: .; v_gene: TRBV18; CDR3nt: TGTGCCAGCTCACATCCAGGGCGGGCTGAAGCTTTCTTT; CDR3aa: CASSHPGRAEAFF
abundance: few; j_gene: TRBJ2-1; d_gene: TRBD2; v_gene: TRBV27; CDR3nt: TGTGCCAGCAGTTTTTATTTCCGGACTAGCGGGAATAATGAGCAGTTCTTC; CDR3aa: CASSFYFRTSGNNEQFF
abundance: once; j_gene: TRBJ2-7; d_gene: TRBD2; v_gene: TRBV30; CDR3nt: TGTGCCTGGAGACTAGCGGTCTCCTACGAGCAGTACTTC; CDR3aa: CAWRLAVSYEQYF
abundance: few; j_gene: TRBJ2-7; d_gene: TRBD1; v_gene: TRBV6-2/TRBV6-3; CDR3nt: TGTGCCAGCAGTTACCAGCTACGGGACAGGGAAGCCTACGAGCAGTACTTC; CDR3aa: CASSYQLRDREAYEQYF
abundance: many; j_gene: TRBJ1-2; d_gene: .; v_gene: TRBV5-1; CDR3nt: TGCGCCAGCAGCCAAGGACGGAACTATGGCTACACCTTC; CDR3aa: CASSQGRNYGYTF
abundance: .; j_gene: TRBJ2-2; d_gene: .; v_gene: TRBV7-9; CDR3nt: TGTGCCAGTAGACTAGGCTCCGGGGAGCTGTTTTTT; CDR3aa: CASRLGSGELFF
abundance: .; j_gene: TRBJ1-1; d_gene: .; v_gene: TRBV2; CDR3nt: TGTGCCAGCAGGGTCTCGGACCGGCCCGAAGCTTTCTTT; CDR3aa: CASRVSDRPEAFF
abundance: .; j_gene: TRBJ2-7; d_gene: .; v_gene: TRBV5-5; CDR3nt: TGTGCCAGCAGCTTGTATTACGCAGAACTCTACGAGCAGTACTTC; CDR3aa: CASSLYYAELYEQYF
abundance: .; j_gene: TRBJ2-7; d_gene: .; v_gene: TRBV28; CDR3nt: TGTGCCAGCAGTTTCGGACCGGGTTTTGGGACGGACGAGCAGTACTTC; CDR3aa: CASSFGPGFGTDEQYF
abundance: many; j_gene: TRBJ2-3; d_gene: .; v_gene: TRBV6-1; CDR3nt: TGTGCCAGCAGTGAGTCTCAATCCAATACGCAGTATTTT; CDR3aa: CASSESQSNTQYF
abundance: .; j_gene: TRBJ1-1; d_gene: .; v_gene: TRBV12-3/TRBV12-4; CDR3nt: TGTGCCAGCAGGACAGACATTCGGGGGGCTGAAGCTTTCTTT; CDR3aa: CASRTDIRGAEAFF
abundance: .; j_gene: TRBJ1-2; d_gene: .; v_gene: TRBV20-1; CDR3nt: TGCAGTGCTAGTACGCCGGCCCACACCTTC; CDR3aa: CSASTPAHTF
abundance: many; j_gene: TRBJ2-1; d_gene: .; v_gene: TRBV20-1; CDR3nt: TGCAGTGCTAGGGTCACGTACGATGAGCAGTTCTTC; CDR3aa: CSARVTYDEQFF
abundance: many; j_gene: TRBJ2-1; d_gene: .; v_gene: TRBV30; CDR3nt: TGTGCCTGGAGTGTACCTAGTCTTAGTAGAGGCAATGAGCAGTTCTTC; CDR3aa: CAWSVPSLSRGNEQFF
abundance: many; j_gene: TRBJ1-2; d_gene: .; v_gene: TRBV7-2; CDR3nt: TGTGCCAAGGGGTCGGTTGGCTACACCTTC; CDR3aa: CAKGSVGYTF
abundance: .; j_gene: TRBJ2-3; d_gene: .; v_gene: TRBV7-2; CDR3nt: TGTGCCAGCAGCACACCGGATACGCAGTATTTT; CDR3aa: CASSTPDTQYF
abundance: .; j_gene: TRBJ2-3; d_gene: .; v_gene: TRBV20-1; CDR3nt: TGCAGTGCTATGACTCCCGGTATTGATACGCAGTATTTT; CDR3aa: CSAMTPGIDTQYF
abundance: few; j_gene: TRBJ2-1; d_gene: .; v_gene: TRBV18; CDR3nt: TGTGCCAGCTCACTGGCGGACAGAAATGAGCAGTTCTTC; CDR3aa: CASSLADRNEQFF
abundance: few; j_gene: TRBJ2-1; d_gene: TRBD2; v_gene: TRBV20-1; CDR3nt: TGCAGTGCTAGAGATCGGCTAGCGGGGACCTCCTACAATGAGCAGTTCTTC; CDR3aa: CSARDRLAGTSYNEQFF
abundance: .; j_gene: TRBJ2-1; d_gene: TRBD1; v_gene: TRBV7-2; CDR3nt: TGTGCCAGCAGCTTAGAGCAGGGGGACGATGAGCAGTTCTTC; CDR3aa: CASSLEQGDDEQFF
abundance: .; j_gene: TRBJ1-6; d_gene: .; v_gene: TRBV6-5; CDR3nt: TGTGCCAGCAGCCGACGGGATTCACCCCTCCACTTT; CDR3aa: CASSRRDSPLHF
abundance: few; j_gene: TRBJ2-2; d_gene: .; v_gene: TRBV30; CDR3nt: TGTGCCTGGATGTTTGTGGGCTTCTTGGGCACCGGGGAGCTGTTTTTT; CDR3aa: CAWMFVGFLGTGELFF
abundance: few; j_gene: TRBJ1-1; d_gene: .; v_gene: TRBV9; CDR3nt: TGTGCCAGCAGCGTAGGCCCGTCCACTGAAGCTTTCTTT; CDR3aa: CASSVGPSTEAFF
abundance: few; j_gene: TRBJ1-2; d_gene: .; v_gene: TRBV28; CDR3nt: TGTGCCAGCAGCCGATTCAACAGCTATGGCTACACCTTC; CDR3aa: CASSRFNSYGYTF
abundance: .; j_gene: TRBJ2-7; d_gene: .; v_gene: TRBV29-1; CDR3nt: TGCAGCGTTGGAGGCCGGGGACCCACCGAGCAGTACTTC; CDR3aa: CSVGGRGPTEQYF
abundance: many; j_gene: TRBJ2-1; d_gene: .; v_gene: TRBV9; CDR3nt: TGTGCCAGCAGCCCCGAGCTCAGGCGGAATGAGCAGTTCTTC; CDR3aa: CASSPELRRNEQFF
abundance: many; j_gene: TRBJ2-1; d_gene: .; v_gene: TRBV25-1; CDR3nt: TGTGCCAGCAGCCGGACGAAAGAGCAGTTCTTC; CDR3aa: CASSRTKEQFF
abundance: many; j_gene: TRBJ2-2; d_gene: .; v_gene: TRBV2; CDR3nt: TGTGCCAGCAGTGGACACCCCGCGAACACCGGGGAGCTGTTTTTT; CDR3aa: CASSGHPANTGELFF
abundance: many; j_gene: TRBJ1-2; d_gene: .; v_gene: TRBV29-1; CDR3nt: TGCAGCGTTGCAGCCCCAAGGCTATATGGCTACACCTTC; CDR3aa: CSVAAPRLYGYTF
abundance: many; j_gene: TRBJ2-6; d_gene: .; v_gene: TRBV6-1; CDR3nt: TGTGCCAGCGTACGGACTCCCTCTGGGGCCAACGTCCTGACTTTC; CDR3aa: CASVRTPSGANVLTF
abundance: .; j_gene: TRBJ1-1; d_gene: TRBD1; v_gene: TRBV4-2; CDR3nt: TGTGCCAGCAGCCAAGAGGACGGGACAGGGAGTTTTGAAGCTTTCTTT; CDR3aa: CASSQEDGTGSFEAFF
abundance: few; j_gene: TRBJ1-2; d_gene: .; v_gene: TRBV12-3/TRBV12-4; CDR3nt: TGTGCCAGCAGTCTCGGGCTGGTCGATGGCTACACCTTC; CDR3aa: CASSLGLVDGYTF
abundance: many; j_gene: TRBJ1-2; d_gene: .; v_gene: TRBV6-1; CDR3nt: TGTGCCAGCAGTGAATGGGAAGGCTACACCTTC; CDR3aa: CASSEWEGYTF
abundance: .; j_gene: TRBJ2-5; d_gene: .; v_gene: TRBV7-9; CDR3nt: TGTGCCAGCATGAGGGGGTACCAAGAGACCCAGTACTTC; CDR3aa: CASMRGYQETQYF